A single sample is the source of the 12 T cell receptor beta chains below, sequenced in a study of blood T cell repertoires in COVID-19. TCRdb's table, derived via immunoSEQ multiplex PCR, lists solely in-frame clones and lacks some. The sample lists about 300,000 clones, approximately 85% occurring once. Sample: PBMCs or T cells enriched from blood (not recorded which). Every receptor here comes from a man aged 30 to 45 who had recovered from COVID-19.

The V gene is TRBV12-3 or TRBV12-4, the J gene TRBJ1-1; the match to TRBD1 covers 7 bases. V gave up 6 bases and J gave up 10 bases; unmatched junction bases: 11. The CDR3 loop spans 13 amino acids. The CDR3: CASSTTGRLGAFF. The CDR3 region has the DNA TGTGCCAGCAGCACGACAGGGCGCTTGGGAGCTTTCTTT.

This rearrangement joins TRBV14 to TRBJ1-1; TRBD1 might be the D (6 bases). CDR1 and CDR2 from the germline V gene are SGHDN and FVKESK. This CDR3 has 17 amino acids. V was pared by 0 bases and J by 1 base, with 15 bases between. The CDR3 reads CASSQEGTWQKNTEAFF. Written as DNA, the CDR3 is TGTGCCAGCAGCCAAGAGGGGACATGGCAGAAGAACACTGAAGCTTTCTTT.

This clone was recorded only once. V and J are TRBV4-1 and TRBJ1-5; unclear D gene. The CDR3 loop spans 15 amino acids. V lost 1 base and J 4 bases, leaving 11 bases between the germline ends. Germline loops: CDR1 MGHRA, CDR2 YSYEKL. CDR3 amino acids: CASSQVDTTNQPQHF. The CDR3, as DNA: TGCGCCAGCAGCCAAGTTGATACTACAAATCAGCCCCAGCATTTT.

This chain connects TRBV5-8 to TRBJ1-4; 8 bases line up with TRBD1. V shed 5 bases and J 8 bases; nucleotides not matched to a gene: 8. Per germline, CDR1 SGHTS and CDR2 YDEGEE. This CDR3 region has 14 residues. DNA of the CDR3: TGTGCCAGCAGAAGGACAGGGAAGATGGAAAAACTGTTTTTT. As protein: CASRRTGKMEKLFF.

The V call is TRBV7-9, the J call TRBJ1-5, with a weak D call TRBD1 (6 bases). The CDR3 length is 17 residues. Germline assignment: CDR1 SEHNR and CDR2 FQNEAQ (reference sequence). Trimming stripped 3 bases from V and 2 bases from J, with 17 bases between. The CDR3 bases are TGTGCCAGCAGCTTTAAGCCGGGGGGCGGGGGCAATCAGCCCCAGCATTTT. Translation: CASSFKPGGGGNQPQHF. Using reference TRBV7-9 and TRBJ1-5 for the parts outside the CDR3, the full variable domain is DTGVSQNPRHKITKRGQNVTFRCDPISEHNRLYWYRQTLGQGPEFLTYFQNEAQLEKSRLLSDRFSAERPKGSFSTLEIQRTEQGDSAMYLCASSFKPGGGGNQPQHFGDGTRLSIL.

This clone is a singleton in its sample. The sample contains more than one DNA sequence encoding this CDR3. This rearrangement joins TRBV5-1 to TRBJ2-5, with 8 bases identical to TRBD1. Germline V gives CDR1 SGHRS, CDR2 YFSETQ. The junction had 3 bases not matched to a gene; V was cut back by 1 base and J by 4 bases. The CDR3 contains 14 residues. Written as DNA, the CDR3 is TGCGCCAGCAGCTTGACAGGGGGTAGAGAGACCCAGTACTTC. Translated, it gives CASSLTGGRETQYF.

The V gene is TRBV7-6, the J gene TRBJ2-3, with D possibly being TRBD2 (6 bases). This CDR3 spans 12 amino acids. CDR1 and CDR2 from the germline V gene are SGHVS and FNYEAQ. V lost 5 bases and J 6 bases, leaving 9 bases between the germline ends. The CDR3 DNA is TGTGCCAGCAGCCCACGGGGGGATACGCAGTATTTT. This codes for CASSPRGDTQYF.

Only a few counts were recorded for this clone. The chain employs TRBV19 and TRBJ1-1, with D hard to call. V was shortened by 11 bases and J by 5 bases, with 27 bases between the two germline ends. Germline-derived CDR1 and CDR2 are LNHDA and SQIVND (reference sequence). The CDR3 loop spans 16 amino acids. This chain's CDR3 is CASPPSEGSRRTEAFF. The CDR3 DNA follows: TGTGCCTCACCACCTTCAGAGGGATCCCGGAGGACTGAAGCTTTCTTT.

The V call is TRBV6-6, the J call TRBJ1-3; 8 nucleotides match TRBD1. The CDR3 covers 19 residues. V shed 6 bases, J shed 1 base, and the junction held 17 bases outside the gene matches. Germline-derived CDR1 and CDR2 are MNHNY and SVGAGI (reference sequence). The CDR3 region has the DNA TGTGCCAGCAGCTATGACAGGGGTGGGTTAGGGTTTTCTGGAAACACCATATATTTT. Amino acids: CASSYDRGGLGFSGNTIYF.

This rearrangement joins TRBV4-3 to TRBJ1-3; D is possibly TRBD1 (5 bases). The CDR3 contains 15 residues. CDR1 and CDR2 (germline): LGHNA, YSLEER. V gave up 2 bases and J gave up 0 bases, with 8 bases separating them. CDR3 region: CASSQTTVSGNTIYF. The CDR3 region has the DNA TGCGCCAGCAGCCAAACGACAGTCTCTGGAAACACCATATATTTT.

V is TRBV5-4 and J is TRBJ2-5; possible D gene TRBD1, 5 bases. CDR3 length: 13 amino acids. V was shortened by 5 bases and J by 2 bases, with 10 bases between the two germline ends. CDR1 is SGHNT, CDR2 YYREEE, per germline (reference sequence). The CDR3 DNA reads TGTGCCAGCAGTCGACAGAATCAAGAGACCCAGTACTTC. Its translation is CASSRQNQETQYF. Supplemented by reference TRBV5-4 and TRBJ2-5, the full variable domain reads ETGVTQSPTHLIKTRGQQVTLRCSSQSGHNTVSWYQQALGQGPQFIFQYYREEENGRGNFPPRFSGLQFPNYSSELNVNALELDDSALYLCASSRQNQETQYFGPGTRLLVL.

The rearrangement uses TRBV2 and TRBJ2-1; 10 positions agree with TRBD2. Germline-derived CDR1 and CDR2 are SNHLY and FYNNEI. Germline trimming cut 6 bases from V and 3 bases from J; bases unmatched to any gene: 5. The CDR3 is 15 amino acids. This CDR3 is CASSLAGVSYNEQFF. CDR3 in DNA: TGTGCCAGCAGCCTAGCGGGGGTCAGCTACAATGAGCAGTTCTTC. The full variable domain, its missing parts supplied by reference TRBV2 and TRBJ2-1, is EPEVTQTPSHQVTQMGQEVILRCVPISNHLYFYWYRQILGQKVEFLVSFYNNEISEKSEIFDDQFSVERPDGSNFTLKIRSTKLEDSAMYFCASSLAGVSYNEQFFGPGTRLTVL.